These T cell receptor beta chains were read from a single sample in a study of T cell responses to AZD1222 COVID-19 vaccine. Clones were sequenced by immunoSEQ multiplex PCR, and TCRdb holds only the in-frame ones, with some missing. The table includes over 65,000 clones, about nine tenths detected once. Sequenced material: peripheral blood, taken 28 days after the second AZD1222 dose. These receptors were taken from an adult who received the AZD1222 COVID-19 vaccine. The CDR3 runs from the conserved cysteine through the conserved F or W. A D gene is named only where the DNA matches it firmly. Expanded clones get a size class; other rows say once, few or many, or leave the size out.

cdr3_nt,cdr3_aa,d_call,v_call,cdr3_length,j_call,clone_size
TGTGCCAGTAGTATTAGTTTGAATGGCTACAATGAGCAGTTCTTC,CASSISLNGYNEQFF,.,TRBV19,15,TRBJ2-1,.
TGCAGTGCTAGTCAGAACTCCTACGAGCAGTACTTC,CSASQNSYEQYF,.,TRBV20-1,12,TRBJ2-7,many
TGTGCCAGCAGCCATGCAGACGGAAACAATCAGCCCCAGCATTTT,CASSHADGNNQPQHF,.,TRBV3-1/TRBV3-2,15,TRBJ1-5,.
TGTGCCAGCAGCTCTCCCTACGAGCAGTACTTC,CASSSPYEQYF,.,TRBV13,11,TRBJ2-7,.
TGTGCCAGCAGCCGAGTTATAGCTAGCGGGGGGGTAGATACGCAGTATTTT,CASSRVIASGGVDTQYF,TRBD2,TRBV6-6,17,TRBJ2-3,.
TGTGCCAGCAGCGAGGGGAATCTTTCTTTCTCTGAGACCCAGTACTTC,CASSEGNLSFSETQYF,.,TRBV3-1/TRBV3-2,16,TRBJ2-5,.
TGTGCCAGCAGCTTAGGCCAGGGAGTTGATCAGCCCCAGCATTTT,CASSLGQGVDQPQHF,.,TRBV7-9,15,TRBJ1-5,few
TGTGCCAGCAGCCCCAGTACAGTTAACACTGAAGCTTTCTTT,CASSPSTVNTEAFF,.,TRBV3-1/TRBV3-2,14,TRBJ1-1,once
TGTGCCAGCAGTTTGCACGGTATCGTTCAGCCCCAGCATTTT,CASSLHGIVQPQHF,.,TRBV28,14,TRBJ1-5,.
TGTGCCAGCAGCTGGTACGGAACTAGCGGGCAAGAGACCCAGTACTTC,CASSWYGTSGQETQYF,TRBD2,TRBV7-2,16,TRBJ2-5,.
TGTGCCAGCAGCCCGCGGGACAGCCTGAACACTGAAGCTTTCTTT,CASSPRDSLNTEAFF,TRBD1,TRBV4-2,15,TRBJ1-1,.
TGCAGCGACGGAGGGATCACAGATACGCAGTATTTT,CSDGGITDTQYF,.,TRBV29-1,12,TRBJ2-3,.
TGTGCCAGCAGTTTACTAGGGGCCAACGGGGGGGACATTCAGTACTTC,CASSLLGANGGDIQYF,TRBD2,TRBV27,16,TRBJ2-4,.
TGTGCCAGCAGTTTTGGGAACACCGGGGAGCTGTTTTTT,CASSFGNTGELFF,.,TRBV27,13,TRBJ2-2,.
TGCGCCAGCAGCCAAGAGGGGGGCCGCTTGAACTACGAGCAGTACTTC,CASSQEGGRLNYEQYF,.,TRBV4-1,16,TRBJ2-7,.
TGTGCCAGCAGTACCGGGACAGGGAGGATTGGCTACACCTTC,CASSTGTGRIGYTF,TRBD1,TRBV7-9,14,TRBJ1-2,.
TGTGCCAGCAGTGGCAGGACAGGTGGAACTAGCAATCAGCCCCAGCATTTT,CASSGRTGGTSNQPQHF,TRBD1,TRBV6-1,17,TRBJ1-5,few
TGTGCCAGCAGTTCCCATCAAATACTAGACAAGTACTTC,CASSSHQILDKYF,.,TRBV28,13,TRBJ2-4,.
TGTGCCATCAGCCTAGACTACCTCCTCACAGATACGCAGTATTTT,CAISLDYLLTDTQYF,.,TRBV10-3,15,TRBJ2-3,.
TGTGCCAGCAGCGCGGGCGGGGGTCAAGAGACCCAGTACTTC,CASSAGGGQETQYF,TRBD2,TRBV9,14,TRBJ2-5,.